The clone carrying this TCR beta chain has just a few counts. CDR3 length: 15 residues. Trimming pared 3 bases from V and 0 bases from J, leaving 12 bases between. In germline, CDR1 is LGHDT, CDR2 YNNKEL (reference sequence). As to time point: pre-sensitization, week 0. Treatment meaning: therapeutic diphenylcyclopropenone sensitization with weekly scalp DPC. The source of the sample is a study of human T cells and chemical hapten exposure. As for the study in general: For sensitization, 2% DPC was applied to an approximately 2 cm by approximately 2 cm patch of upper inner arm skin. The study traced per-sample TCR yield variation mainly to small differences in pooled library volumes.

The study used a library that attached unique molecular identifiers to individual cDNA molecules. TCRdb redid the calling of the RACE reads with MiXCR, one entry per CDR3 protein. The data show under 300,000 distinct CDR3 sequences, with almost 8% seen just once and around 1.2% held by the top ten. This TCR derives from a young man with alopecia areata. Some clones in this sample may be carry-over from other donors' samples. The chain combines TRBV3-1 with TRBJ2-7; D may correspond to TRBD1 or TRBD2 (5 bases each). Sequenced material: whole blood, taken in connection with sensitization to the hapten diphenylcyclopropenone (DPC). The CDR3 is CASSQGTASSYEQYF. CDR3 DNA: TGTGCCAGCAGCCAGGGGACGGCTAGCTCCTACGAGCAGTACTTC.